Each of the 13 T cell receptor beta chains below was sequenced from the same sample in a study of PD-1 blockade in classical Hodgkin lymphoma. Following autologous stem cell transplantation, relapse occurred in every patient, and exposure to brentuximab vedotin varied. The table came from immunoSEQ multiplex PCR; TCRdb's copy has only in-frame clones and leaves some out. The sample gives some 25,000 clones, approximately 80% of which show up once; about 33% is in the top ten. The sequences come from peripheral blood mononuclear cells (PBMCs), collected before the second cycle of nivolumab. The source of these receptors is a human donor with classical Hodgkin lymphoma.

The V and J genes are TRBV7-6 and TRBJ1-3, with a possible D match to TRBD1 (5 bases). This CDR3 comprises 16 residues. CDR1 is SGHVS, CDR2 FNYEAQ, per germline. The V end was cut by 4 bases, the J end by 2 bases, with 15 bases between. This CDR3 is CASSSRTRRTGNTIYF. Here the CDR3 DNA reads TGTGCCAGCAGCTCGAGGACAAGACGAACTGGAAACACCATATATTTT.

The chain is built from TRBV18 and TRBJ2-2, with D hard to call. The germline V gene encodes CDR1 KGHSH and CDR2 LQKENI. Trimming pared 1 base from V and 0 bases from J, leaving 9 bases between. The CDR3 runs to 16 residues. CDR3 loop: CASSPQGNSNTGELFF. The CDR3 nucleotides read TGTGCCAGCTCACCACAGGGAAATTCGAACACCGGGGAGCTGTTTTTT.

This clone has a handful of counts. V is TRBV2 and J is TRBJ2-2; D remains unclear. Germline V gives CDR1 SNHLY, CDR2 FYNNEI. The CDR3 is made up of 11 amino acids. V was trimmed by 6 bases and J by 6 bases, leaving 5 bases between them. The CDR3: CASRDPGELFF. DNA of the CDR3: TGTGCCAGCAGGGACCCCGGGGAGCTGTTTTTT.

The rearrangement joins TRBV6-6 to TRBJ2-1; possibly TRBD2 for D (6 bases). Trimming left V 7 bases short and J 7 bases short, with 23 bases between. CDR1 is MNHNY, CDR2 SVGAGI, per germline (reference sequence). The length of the CDR3 is 16 residues. The CDR3 region is CASKTEPGRGGNEQFF. CDR3 nucleotide sequence: TGTGCCAGCAAAACAGAACCGGGACGGGGAGGAAATGAGCAGTTCTTC.

The chain uses TRBV5-1 and TRBJ2-7, with 9 bases identical to TRBD1. Looked up from germline, CDR1 is SGHRS and CDR2 is YFSETQ. The CDR3 contains 15 residues. V shed 0 bases, J shed 6 bases, and the junction held 7 bases outside the gene matches. This CDR3 reads CASSLGDREEGEQYF. CDR3 sequence (DNA): TGCGCCAGCAGCTTGGGGGACAGGGAGGAGGGCGAGCAGTACTTC.

V is TRBV7-2 and J is TRBJ1-3; D is ambiguous. The CDR3 covers 12 residues. Trimming pared 3 bases from V and 4 bases from J, leaving 4 bases between. CDR1 SGHTA and CDR2 FQGNSA come from the germline V gene. CDR3 in amino acids: CASSFKGNTIYF. CDR3 coding DNA: TGTGCCAGCAGCTTTAAAGGAAACACCATATATTTT.

The rearrangement joins TRBV6-6 to TRBJ1-5; a weak D match, TRBD1 (6 bases). V dropped 7 bases and J dropped 0 bases, with 16 bases sitting between them. The CDR3 runs to 16 residues. Germline-derived CDR1 and CDR2 are MNHNY and SVGAGI (reference sequence). CDR3 coding DNA: TGTGCCAGCAATCCCGCACAGGGTACTAGCAATCAGCCCCAGCATTTT. This translates into CASNPAQGTSNQPQHF.

V is TRBV19 and J is TRBJ2-1; 9 nucleotides agree with TRBD2. Germline lookup yields CDR1 LNHDA and CDR2 SQIVND (reference sequence). CDR3 length: 14 amino acids. V lost 7 bases to trimming and J lost 4 bases; unmatched junction nucleotides: 5. This chain's CDR3 is CASNSGGRYNEQFF. CDR3 sequence (DNA): TGTGCCAGTAATAGCGGGGGCCGTTACAATGAGCAGTTCTTC.

V gene TRBV30 combines with J gene TRBJ1-1, with 7 nucleotides matching TRBD1. Germline values: CDR1 GTSNPN, CDR2 SVGIG (reference sequence). This CDR3 region has 15 residues. V dropped 5 bases and J dropped 5; count of bases not matched to a gene: 14. Here the CDR3 reads CAWGPPDRERTEAFF. The CDR3 DNA follows: TGTGCCTGGGGTCCCCCCGACAGGGAGAGAACTGAAGCTTTCTTT.

The rearrangement uses TRBV6-5 and TRBJ1-6; weak D call: TRBD1 (5 bases). Trimming removed 0 bases from V and 8 bases from J, with 14 bases in between. The V gene's germline CDR1 is MNHEY and CDR2 SVGAGI. The CDR3 loop spans 16 amino acids. The CDR3 sequence: CASSYSNGGGDSPLHF. The CDR3 DNA reads TGTGCCAGCAGTTACTCGAATGGGGGGGGAGATTCACCCCTCCACTTT.

The J gene is TRBJ1-3, the V gene TRBV2; TRBD1 matches 7 bases. Germline lookup yields CDR1 SNHLY and CDR2 FYNNEI. V lost 4 bases and J lost 4; bases outside the gene matches: 10. CDR3 length equals 16 residues. The CDR3, as DNA: TGTGCCAGCAGTGGATTCCAGACAGGGTCGGGAAACACCATATATTTT. Its translation is CASSGFQTGSGNTIYF.

The J gene is TRBJ1-6, the V gene TRBV10-3; weak D call: TRBD1 (6 bases). Germline V gene lookup returns CDR1 ENHRY and CDR2 SYGVKD. The germline V and J ends were trimmed by 2 bases and 5 bases, with 7 bases remaining between them. The CDR3 consists of 14 residues. In DNA, the CDR3 is TGTGCCATCAGTGAGCGGGACAATAATTCACCCCTCCACTTT. This codes for CAISERDNNSPLHF.

The rearrangement links TRBV4-2 to TRBJ2-2, with 8 bases fitting TRBD1. J was trimmed by 5 bases and V by 4 bases; bases with no gene match: 6. The CDR3 covers 15 residues. CDR1 and CDR2 from the germline V gene are LGHNA and YNFKEQ. In DNA, the CDR3 is TGTGCCAGCAGCCTCCGACAGGGGCTAACCGGGGAGCTGTTTTTT. This encodes CASSLRQGLTGELFF.